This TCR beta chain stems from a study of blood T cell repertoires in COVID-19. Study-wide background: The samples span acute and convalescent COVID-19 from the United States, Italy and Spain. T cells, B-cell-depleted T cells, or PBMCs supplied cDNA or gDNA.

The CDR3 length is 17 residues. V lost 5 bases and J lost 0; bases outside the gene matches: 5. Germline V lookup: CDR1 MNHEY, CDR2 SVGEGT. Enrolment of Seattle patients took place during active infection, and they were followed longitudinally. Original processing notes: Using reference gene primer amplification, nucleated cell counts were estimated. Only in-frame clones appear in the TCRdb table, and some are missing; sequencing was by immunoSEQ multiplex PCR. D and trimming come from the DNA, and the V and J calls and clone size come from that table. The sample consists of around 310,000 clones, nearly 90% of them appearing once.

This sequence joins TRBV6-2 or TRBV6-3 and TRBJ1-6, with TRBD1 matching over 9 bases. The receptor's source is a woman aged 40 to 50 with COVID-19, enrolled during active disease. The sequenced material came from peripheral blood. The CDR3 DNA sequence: TGTGCCAGCAGTAAAGACAGGGGGAGCTCCTATAATTCACCCCTCCACTTT. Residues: CASSKDRGSSYNSPLHF.